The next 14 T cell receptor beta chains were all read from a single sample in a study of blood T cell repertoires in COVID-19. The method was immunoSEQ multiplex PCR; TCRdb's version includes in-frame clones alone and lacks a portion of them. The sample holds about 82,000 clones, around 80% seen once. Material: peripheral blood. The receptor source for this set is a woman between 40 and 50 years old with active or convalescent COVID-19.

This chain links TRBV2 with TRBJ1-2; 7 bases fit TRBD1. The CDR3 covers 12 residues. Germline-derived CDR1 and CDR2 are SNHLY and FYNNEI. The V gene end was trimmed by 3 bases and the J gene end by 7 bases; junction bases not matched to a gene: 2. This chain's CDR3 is CASSDNRGGYTF. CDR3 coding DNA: TGTGCCAGCAGTGACAACAGGGGTGGCTACACCTTC. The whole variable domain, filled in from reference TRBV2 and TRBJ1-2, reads EPEVTQTPSHQVTQMGQEVILRCVPISNHLYFYWYRQILGQKVEFLVSFYNNEISEKSEIFDDQFSVERPDGSNFTLKIRSTKLEDSAMYFCASSDNRGGYTFGSGTRLTVV.

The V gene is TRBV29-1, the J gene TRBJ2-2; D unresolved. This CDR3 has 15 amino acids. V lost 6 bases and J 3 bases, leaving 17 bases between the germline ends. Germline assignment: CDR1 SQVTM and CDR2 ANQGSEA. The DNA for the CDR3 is TGCAGCGTCCTGCCCAGAACCAGCGACACCGGGGAGCTGTTTTTT. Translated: CSVLPRTSDTGELFF.

CDR3 nucleotides: TGCGCCAGCAGCTGGACTAGTTTGGGTGAGCAGTTCTTC. The encoded protein is CASSWTSLGEQFF. The chain joins TRBV4-1 to TRBJ2-1, with 7 bases matching TRBD2. Germline CDR1 and CDR2: MGHRA and YSYEKL. The CDR3 has 13 amino acids. J gave up 9 bases and V 5 bases, and 7 bases lay outside the gene matches.

The DNA for the CDR3 is TGTGCCAGCAGCCCGGCCCGGGACAGCTCCCCTCTGGGTCTGGTTAATGAAAAACTGTTTTTT. Translated: CASSPARDSSPLGLVNEKLFF. V usage is TRBV28 and J usage is TRBJ1-4; 7 bases agree with TRBD1. Germline CDR1 and CDR2: MDHEN and SYDVKM. This CDR3 has 21 amino acids. With V trimmed by 6 bases and J by 4 bases, 26 bases remained unmatched.

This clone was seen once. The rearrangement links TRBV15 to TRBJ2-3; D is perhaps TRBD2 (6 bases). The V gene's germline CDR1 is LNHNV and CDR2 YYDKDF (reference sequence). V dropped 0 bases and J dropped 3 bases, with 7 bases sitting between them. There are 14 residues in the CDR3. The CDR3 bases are TGTGCCACCAGCAGAGATCGGGGGACAGATACGCAGTATTTT. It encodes CATSRDRGTDTQYF.

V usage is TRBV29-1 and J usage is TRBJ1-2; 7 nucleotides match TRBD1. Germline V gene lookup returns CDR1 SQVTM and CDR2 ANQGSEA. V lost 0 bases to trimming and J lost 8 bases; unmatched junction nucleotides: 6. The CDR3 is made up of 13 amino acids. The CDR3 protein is CSVEDNRGKGYTF. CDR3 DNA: TGCAGCGTTGAAGACAACAGGGGAAAGGGCTACACCTTC.

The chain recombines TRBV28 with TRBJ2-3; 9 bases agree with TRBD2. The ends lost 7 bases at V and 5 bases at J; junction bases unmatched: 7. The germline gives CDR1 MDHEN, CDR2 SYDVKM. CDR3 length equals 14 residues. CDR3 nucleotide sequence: TGTGCCAGCACCCAAGGACTAGCGCAAGATACGCAGTATTTT. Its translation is CASTQGLAQDTQYF.

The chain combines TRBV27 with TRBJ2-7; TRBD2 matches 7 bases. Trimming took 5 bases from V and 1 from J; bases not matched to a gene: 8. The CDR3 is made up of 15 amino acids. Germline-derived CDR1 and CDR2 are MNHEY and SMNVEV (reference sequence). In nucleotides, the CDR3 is TGTGCCAGCAGTAGGACTAGAACCATATCCTACGAGCAGTACTTC. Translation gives CASSRTRTISYEQYF.

The CDR3 is CATGRLAGGYTGELFF. The CDR3 DNA reads TGTGCCACCGGCAGGCTAGCGGGGGGGTACACCGGGGAGCTGTTTTTT. This chain joins TRBV5-4 and TRBJ2-2, with 12 positions matching TRBD2. V gave up 9 bases and J gave up 3 bases; unmatched junction bases: 9. CDR3 length: 16 residues. From germline, CDR1 is SGHNT and CDR2 YYREEE (reference sequence).

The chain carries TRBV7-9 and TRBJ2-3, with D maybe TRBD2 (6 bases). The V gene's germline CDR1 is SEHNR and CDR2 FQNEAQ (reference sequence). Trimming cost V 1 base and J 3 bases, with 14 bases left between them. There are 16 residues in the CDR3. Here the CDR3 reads CASSLVPAGLTDTQYF. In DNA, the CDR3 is TGTGCCAGCAGCTTAGTGCCTGCGGGATTGACAGATACGCAGTATTTT.

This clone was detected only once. The CDR3 DNA sequence: TGTGCCAGCTCAGCCACTAGCGGGGGGAGCACAGATACGCAGTATTTT. Translation gives CASSATSGGSTDTQYF. The chain links TRBV18 to TRBJ2-3; 12 bases agree with TRBD2. This CDR3 has 16 amino acids. The junction had 3 bases not matched to a gene; V was cut back by 5 bases and J by 0 bases. Germline values: CDR1 KGHSH, CDR2 LQKENI.

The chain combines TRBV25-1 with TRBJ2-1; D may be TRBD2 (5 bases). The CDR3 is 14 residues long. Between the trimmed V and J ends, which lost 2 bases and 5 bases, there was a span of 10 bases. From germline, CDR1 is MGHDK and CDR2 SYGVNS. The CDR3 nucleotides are TGTGCCAGCAGTGAAGCGGGCCAGAACAATGAGCAGTTCTTC. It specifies CASSEAGQNNEQFF.

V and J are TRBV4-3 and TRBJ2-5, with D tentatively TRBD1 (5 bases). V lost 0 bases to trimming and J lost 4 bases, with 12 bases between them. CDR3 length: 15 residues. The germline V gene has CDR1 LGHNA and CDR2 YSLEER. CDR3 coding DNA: TGCGCCAGCAGCCAAGATTTCCATGGGGCAGAGACCCAGTACTTC. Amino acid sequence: CASSQDFHGAETQYF.

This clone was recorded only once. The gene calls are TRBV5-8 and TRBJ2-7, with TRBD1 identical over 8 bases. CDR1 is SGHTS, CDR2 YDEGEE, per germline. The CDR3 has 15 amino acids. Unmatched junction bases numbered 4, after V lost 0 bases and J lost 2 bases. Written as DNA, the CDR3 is TGTGCCAGCAGCTTGGTGGGACAGGCGACCTACGAGCAGTACTTC. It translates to CASSLVGQATYEQYF.